These T cell receptor beta chains were read from a single sample in a study of patients and donors after allogeneic stem cell transplantation. TCRdb redid the calling of the RT-PCR reads with MiXCR, one entry per CDR3 protein. This table holds about 400,000 distinct CDR3 sequences, roughly 17% found once. Sequencing was carried out using blood, either unsorted or a sorted T cell fraction (not recorded which). These receptors originate from a human donor who was either an allogeneic HSCT recipient or a stem cell or donor lymphocyte infusion donor (not recorded which). It is not recorded whose cells these are; they may come from a transplant donor. CDR3s include the opening cysteine and the closing phenylalanine or tryptophan. D genes are given only for firm matches.

V gene	J gene	D gene	CDR3 protein
TRBV5-1	TRBJ2-2	.	CASSLAHSWTGELFF
TRBV27	TRBJ2-7	.	CASSFIGGFYEQYF
TRBV4-1	TRBJ2-1	TRBD1	CASSQLPDRGRQDEQFF
TRBV4-2	TRBJ2-2	.	CASSPRDKNTGELLF
TRBV27	TRBJ1-4	.	CASSFAPSLGRGEKLFF
TRBV7-3	TRBJ1-1	.	CASSWGPGRTEAFF
TRBV7-9	TRBJ2-2	TRBD1	CASSRGQGMTGELFF
TRBV25-1	TRBJ2-3	.	CASSESGRKDTQYF
TRBV15	TRBJ2-5	.	CATSRARGGPETQYF
TRBV12-3/TRBV12-4	TRBJ2-7	TRBD1	CASTRTGFTYEQYF
TRBV21-1	TRBJ2-3	.	CASPMLGYTQYF
TRBV29-1	TRBJ2-3	TRBD2	CSVSPREGLAGDTQYF
TRBV25-1	TRBJ1-4	TRBD1	CASSELGGLNEKLFF
TRBV20-1	TRBJ1-2	TRBD1	CSARDGRGQGYGYTF
TRBV7-9	TRBJ1-1	TRBD1	CASSLARGGGETFF
TRBV28	TRBJ2-5	.	CASSFSGGATETQYF
TRBV28	TRBJ2-7	TRBD1	CASSLPPGTGVYEQYF
TRBV25-1	TRBJ1-5	.	CASSESGRSNQPQHF
TRBV19	TRBJ1-5	TRBD1	CASSTTGTGGVQPQHF
TRBV25-1	TRBJ1-2	TRBD1	CASRKLSRGLFYGYTF
TRBV10-3	TRBJ2-7	.	CAISESVVRGRDEQYF
TRBV4-2	TRBJ2-2	TRBD2	CASSSSGYNTGELFF
TRBV3-1	TRBJ2-1	TRBD2	CASSKSGRNWNEQFF
TRBV4-1	TRBJ2-5	TRBD2	CASSPRLAGGVETQYF
TRBV6-5	TRBJ2-7	TRBD1	CASSYSRDRGSYEQYF
TRBV6-5	TRBJ2-7	.	CASSYQRAYEQYF
TRBV21-1	TRBJ2-3	.	CASSKPDGFSTDTQYF
TRBV7-9	TRBJ2-4	TRBD2	CASSLVTGGGKNIQYF
TRBV27	TRBJ1-4	.	CASSLAGIGNEKLFF
TRBV5-1	TRBJ2-1	TRBD2	CASSPRTSGPENEQFF
TRBV11-1	TRBJ2-1	.	CASSLVRLGLFDEQFF
TRBV12-3/TRBV12-4	TRBJ1-4	.	CASRLWATNEKLFF
TRBV28	TRBJ1-2	.	CASTEGGLKSYGYTF
TRBV6-5	TRBJ2-1	.	CASSYFQGPGTNEQFF
TRBV5-1	TRBJ1-3	.	CASSLVGLSGNTIYF
TRBV14	TRBJ2-2	TRBD2	CASSQRTSGNSGELFF
TRBV2	TRBJ2-3	.	CASRRAVSTDTQYF
TRBV29-1	TRBJ2-7	.	CSAGRTAYEQYF
TRBV6-5	TRBJ1-1	TRBD1	CASSYSGTGLMNTEAFF
TRBV6-6	TRBJ1-2	.	CASSGAGLYGYTF
TRBV4-1	TRBJ2-7	.	CASSQEGVWSEGRYEQYF
TRBV10-3	TRBJ1-5	.	CAISESKGGPQHF
TRBV6-1	TRBJ1-2	.	CASSETKASNYGYTF
TRBV29-1	TRBJ2-5	TRBD1	CSVGGPRGQGAQETQYF
TRBV30	TRBJ2-5	.	CAWSRQETQYF
TRBV7-8	TRBJ2-5	TRBD2	CASSSSSGREETQYF
TRBV5-5	TRBJ1-5	.	CASSFRGAGNQPQHF
TRBV2	TRBJ2-5	TRBD2	CASSEQREGRETQYF
TRBV5-1	TRBJ1-4	.	CASSLGAAPNEKLFF
TRBV29-1	TRBJ2-2	TRBD2	CSARGLAGYSGELFF